One sample yielded the 30 T cell receptor beta chains listed below, sequenced in a study of blood T cell repertoires in COVID-19. Clones were read by immunoSEQ multiplex PCR, and TCRdb kept only the in-frame ones, dropping some. The sample has approximately 190,000 clones, around 89% seen once. The sample was peripheral blood. These receptors all stem from a man in his forties or fifties with active or convalescent COVID-19.

The chain combines TRBV27 with TRBJ2-2; D not certain. The germline V gene encodes CDR1 MNHEY and CDR2 SMNVEV (reference sequence). Between the trimmed V and J ends, which lost 2 bases and 0 bases, there was a span of 22 bases. This CDR3 region has 20 residues. The CDR3 sequence: CASSLMAFPSPNANTGELFF. The CDR3 DNA reads TGTGCCAGCAGTTTAATGGCCTTCCCCTCCCCCAACGCGAACACCGGGGAGCTGTTTTTT.

This chain's CDR3 is CASSFLSSGPLYEQYF. The CDR3 DNA sequence: TGTGCCAGCAGTTTCCTCTCTTCTGGCCCCCTCTACGAGCAGTACTTC. The J gene is TRBJ2-7, the V gene TRBV27, with D unclear. This CDR3 comprises 16 residues. V gave up 3 bases and J gave up 3 bases, with 18 bases separating them. CDR1 and CDR2 (germline): MNHEY, SMNVEV (reference sequence).

CDR3 bases: TGTGCCATCAGTTGGACAGGGGATAGCAATCAGCCCCAGCATTTT. Protein: CAISWTGDSNQPQHF. J is TRBJ1-5 and V is TRBV10-3; 9 bases line up with TRBD1. CDR3 length: 15 residues. From germline, CDR1 is ENHRY and CDR2 SYGVKD. Trimming at V came to 5 bases and at J to 0 bases, leaving 2 bases not matched to a gene.

This chain's CDR3 is CASTFYSGTPNTGELFF. CDR3 nucleotides: TGCGCCAGCACTTTCTACTCAGGGACACCGAACACCGGGGAGCTGTTTTTT. J is TRBJ2-2 and V is TRBV5-1, with a tentative D call TRBD1 (6 bases). V was shortened by 6 bases and J by 0 bases, with 18 bases between the two germline ends. This CDR3 spans 17 amino acids. Germline V gene data show CDR1 as SGHRS and CDR2 as YFSETQ.

The chain joins TRBV5-4 to TRBJ1-2, with unresolved D. From germline, CDR1 is SGHNT and CDR2 YYREEE (reference sequence). The CDR3 is made up of 12 amino acids. V was cut by 5 bases and J by 8 bases, with 13 bases left in between. The CDR3 bases are TGTGCCAGCAGAACTGAGGCGGGAGGCTACACCTTC. Translated: CASRTEAGGYTF.

The V and J genes are TRBV29-1 and TRBJ2-6; weak D call: TRBD1 (6 bases). The germline V gene encodes CDR1 SQVTM and CDR2 ANQGSEA. The CDR3 is 19 amino acids. V lost 0 bases and J lost 2, with 20 bases in between. Here the CDR3 DNA reads TGCAGCGTTGAAGAAGGTCTCTCGACAGGCTCCCCTGGGGCCAACGTCCTGACTTTC. As protein: CSVEEGLSTGSPGANVLTF.

This chain joins TRBV7-2 and TRBJ2-2; a possible D gene is TRBD1 (5 bases). Germline V gene lookup returns CDR1 SGHTA and CDR2 FQGNSA. The V gene lost 4 bases and the J gene lost 6 bases, with 18 bases spanning the gap. The length of the CDR3 is 16 residues. Here the CDR3 reads CASSSRSGLMPGELFF. CDR3 nucleotide sequence: TGTGCCAGCAGCTCCCGATCAGGGTTGATGCCCGGGGAGCTGTTTTTT.

In nucleotides, the CDR3 is TGTGCCAGTACCCTTCCCCGTGAACCGGGAAATGGCTACACCTTC. This codes for CASTLPREPGNGYTF. The chain recombines TRBV19 with TRBJ1-2; D not resolved. Trimming cost V 7 bases and J 6 bases, with 21 bases left between them. This CDR3 region has 15 residues. CDR1 and CDR2 (germline): LNHDA, SQIVND (reference sequence).

This clone was seen a handful of times. The rearrangement joins TRBV27 to TRBJ2-3, with 8 bases that match TRBD2. This CDR3 spans 17 amino acids. V lost 2 bases, J lost 2 bases, and 9 bases stayed unmatched. Germline-derived CDR1 and CDR2 are MNHEY and SMNVEV (reference sequence). CDR3 sequence: CASSLGSSGGDTDTQYF. DNA of the CDR3: TGTGCCAGCAGTTTAGGATCCAGCGGGGGCGACACAGATACGCAGTATTTT.

This rearrangement joins TRBV6-4 to TRBJ2-1; D possibly corresponds to TRBD2 (6 bases). The CDR3 totals 13 residues. Between the trimmed V and J ends, which lost 4 bases and 9 bases, there was a span of 13 bases. Germline V lookup: CDR1 MRHNA, CDR2 SNTAGT. Here the CDR3 DNA reads TGTGCCAGCAGTGTAGAGGTGGAGGGTGAGCAGTTCTTC. Translating it yields CASSVEVEGEQFF.

CDR3 loop: CASSLWVAGGPARQYF. The CDR3 nucleotides read TGTGCCAGCAGTTTATGGGTAGCGGGAGGGCCGGCGCGGCAGTACTTC. This chain uses TRBV28 with TRBJ2-7, with TRBD2 identical over 11 bases. V dropped 0 bases and J dropped 9; count of bases not matched to a gene: 10. The CDR3 extends over 16 amino acids. Per the germline V gene, CDR1 is MDHEN and CDR2 is SYDVKM. Full variable domain (rest looked up from reference TRBV28 and TRBJ2-7): DVKVTQSSRYLVKRTGEKVFLECVQDMDHENMFWYRQDPGLGLRLIYFSYDVKMKEKGDIPEGYSVSREKKERFSLILESASTNQTSMYLCASSLWVAGGPARQYFGPGTRLTVT.

This chain connects TRBV4-2 to TRBJ2-1; 11 bases align to TRBD1. The V segment lost 0 bases and the J segment 7 bases; nucleotides outside the gene matches: 8. Germline lookup yields CDR1 LGHNA and CDR2 YNFKEQ. This CDR3 has 17 residues. CDR3 protein: CASSQDSQGQGGNEQFF. The CDR3 bases are TGTGCCAGCAGCCAAGATAGCCAGGGACAGGGGGGAAATGAGCAGTTCTTC.

The rearrangement links TRBV9 to TRBJ1-2, with D perhaps TRBD1 (6 bases). The germline V and J ends were trimmed by 1 base and 8 bases, with 18 bases remaining between them. This CDR3 has 15 residues. The germline CDR1 and CDR2 sequences are SGDLS and YYNGEE. DNA of the CDR3: TGTGCCAGCAGCGTATCCGCGGCAGGGGTCAACGGCTACACCTTC. Translated, it gives CASSVSAAGVNGYTF.

V and J are TRBV7-2 and TRBJ2-5, with D possibly TRBD2 on 5 matching bases. Germline CDR1 is SGHTA and CDR2 is FQGNSA. Trimming pared 8 bases from V and 1 base from J, leaving 11 bases between. The CDR3 sequence is 13 residues long. The CDR3, as DNA: TGTGCCAGCTCCCGGGGAATCCAAGAGACCCAGTACTTC. It encodes CASSRGIQETQYF.

The chain has TRBV7-2 and TRBJ1-1, with TRBD1 identical over 7 bases. Trimming took 1 base from V and 1 from J; bases not matched to a gene: 6. The CDR3 sequence is 16 residues long. Looked up from germline, CDR1 is SGHTA and CDR2 is FQGNSA. The CDR3 DNA reads as TGTGCCAGCAGCTTAGACCCCCACAGGGGGAACACTGAAGCTTTCTTT. This encodes CASSLDPHRGNTEAFF.

The chain uses TRBV6-5 and TRBJ1-2, with a possible D match to TRBD1 (5 bases). Trimming pared 5 bases from V and 8 bases from J, leaving 12 bases between. Germline CDR1 is MNHEY and CDR2 is SVGAGI. This CDR3 has 12 residues. The CDR3, as DNA: TGTGCCAGCAGTAATACAGGTGGCGGCTACACCTTC. Its translation: CASSNTGGGYTF.

This sequence joins TRBV7-9 and TRBJ2-3, with D tentatively TRBD2 (6 bases). Trimming stripped 5 bases from V and 5 bases from J, with 8 bases between. The CDR3 is 12 residues long. Germline CDR1 and CDR2: SEHNR and FQNEAQ (reference sequence). The chain's CDR3 is CASSRLEDTQYF. In DNA, the CDR3 is TGTGCCAGCAGCCGACTAGAAGATACGCAGTATTTT.

The chain carries TRBV27 and TRBJ1-2; possible D gene TRBD1, 6 bases. The germline V gene has CDR1 MNHEY and CDR2 SMNVEV (reference sequence). The CDR3 runs 14 residues. V lost 8 bases, J lost 2 bases, and 15 bases lay in between. The CDR3 here is CASALGGQNYGYTF. CDR3 nucleotides: TGTGCCAGCGCCCTTGGGGGCCAGAACTATGGCTACACCTTC.

The chain is built from TRBV19 and TRBJ2-3, with a weak D call TRBD2 (5 bases). V dropped 6 bases and J dropped 0 bases, with 13 bases sitting between them. The CDR3 covers 15 residues. Germline CDR1 reads LNHDA; CDR2 reads SQIVND (reference sequence). Written as DNA, the CDR3 is TGTGCCAGTAGCTGGACTGGGTCTAGCACAGATACGCAGTATTTT. Protein product: CASSWTGSSTDTQYF.

This clone was detected only once. V gene TRBV7-9 combines with J gene TRBJ2-3, with D unclear. CDR1 is SEHNR and CDR2 is FQNEAQ in the germline V gene (reference sequence). The CDR3 has 14 residues. The V and J ends lost 2 bases and 1 base respectively, with 7 bases between them. The CDR3 nucleotides read TGTGCCAGCAGCTTACATCAGGGCACAGATACGCAGTATTTT. Its protein is CASSLHQGTDTQYF.

This clone was observed a handful of times. This chain links TRBV28 with TRBJ1-1; 9 bases fit TRBD1. The CDR3 is made up of 16 amino acids. The V gene's germline CDR1 is MDHEN and CDR2 SYDVKM. Germline trimming cut 10 bases from V and 0 bases from J; bases unmatched to any gene: 12. The CDR3 DNA sequence: TGTGCCACGCGAGGACAGGGGATATACATGAACACTGAAGCTTTCTTT. Its protein product is CATRGQGIYMNTEAFF.

J is TRBJ1-6 and V is TRBV9; no clear D. The CDR3 totals 15 residues. Germline V CDR1 and CDR2: SGDLS, YYNGEE. Deletions cut 0 bases from V and 7 bases from J, with 11 bases between. DNA for the CDR3: TGTGCCAGCAGCGTAGGCAGGTTCGGAAATTCACCCCTCCACTTT. Its protein is CASSVGRFGNSPLHF.

This clone was detected only a few times. This sequence joins TRBV5-1 and TRBJ2-5, with D perhaps matching TRBD2 (5 bases). The CDR3 length is 15 residues. Germline CDR1 and CDR2: SGHRS and YFSETQ. V was clipped by 8 bases and J by 1 base, with 18 bases between them. The CDR3 DNA reads as TGCGCCAGTAAGGAGGTGGGGAAGGTCCAAGAGACCCAGTACTTC. Translated, it gives CASKEVGKVQETQYF.

The chain carries TRBV14 and TRBJ2-7, with TRBD2 identical over 8 bases. V was pared by 3 bases and J by 6 bases, with 10 bases of the junction left unmatched. Germline values: CDR1 SGHDN, CDR2 FVKESK. The CDR3 totals 15 residues. The DNA of the CDR3 is TGTGCCAGCAGCCATAGAGCGGGGGTAGGTTCCGAGCAGTACTTC. Residues: CASSHRAGVGSEQYF.

The gene calls are TRBV4-1 and TRBJ1-6; 7 bases are shared with TRBD1. Germline loops: CDR1 MGHRA, CDR2 YSYEKL. With 2 bases clipped from V and 7 bases from J, the junction kept 5 bases outside the gene matches. There are 15 residues in the CDR3. In DNA, the CDR3 is TGCGCCAGCAGCCAAAACACAGGGGACAATTCACCCCTCCACTTT. It codes for CASSQNTGDNSPLHF.

The rearrangement joins TRBV7-9 to TRBJ2-7; 8 nucleotides align to TRBD2. The J segment lost 4 bases and the V segment lost 3 bases, leaving 2 bases of the junction unmatched. The length of the CDR3 is 13 residues. Germline assignment: CDR1 SEHNR and CDR2 FQNEAQ (reference sequence). The CDR3 DNA reads TGTGCCAGCAGCTTGACTAGCGCGTACGAGCAGTACTTC. Amino acid sequence: CASSLTSAYEQYF.

This sequence joins TRBV2 and TRBJ2-7; TRBD2 is a possible D gene (6 bases). CDR1 and CDR2 (germline): SNHLY, FYNNEI. The germline V and J ends were trimmed by 5 bases and 5 bases, with 28 bases remaining between them. This CDR3 contains 18 residues. CDR3 coding DNA: TGTGCCAGCAGTCCACCATCCTTAGCGACACGGAGGGACCACGAGCAGTACTTC. Its translation is CASSPPSLATRRDHEQYF.

In the case of this clone: The sample carries other DNA sequences with the same CDR3. The chain joins TRBV5-1 to TRBJ2-3, with 9 bases lining up with TRBD1. The V gene's germline CDR1 is SGHRS and CDR2 YFSETQ. V dropped 4 bases and J dropped 4; count of bases not matched to a gene: 4. The CDR3 totals 14 residues. The DNA of the CDR3 is TGCGCCAGCAGCCTTAGACAGGGGGCAGATACGCAGTATTTT. Its protein is CASSLRQGADTQYF.

V and J are TRBV18 and TRBJ2-5, with D hard to call. Germline V lookup: CDR1 KGHSH, CDR2 LQKENI. Trimming pared 1 base from V and 1 base from J, leaving 7 bases between. There are 14 residues in the CDR3. The CDR3 region is CASSPLPGQETQYF. The DNA of the CDR3 is TGTGCCAGCTCACCACTTCCAGGCCAAGAGACCCAGTACTTC.

V is TRBV11-2 and J is TRBJ2-1, with a weak D call TRBD2 (5 bases). Germline assignment: CDR1 SGHAT and CDR2 FQNNGV. The CDR3 has 14 residues. Trimming stripped 0 bases from V and 9 bases from J, with 12 bases between. The CDR3 DNA reads as TGTGCCAGCAGCTTAGAAAGAGGGATCGGTGAGCAGTTCTTC. It specifies CASSLERGIGEQFF.